This TCR beta chain was profiled in a study of T cells after yellow fever vaccination. Points from the study as a whole: Detected again after the booster were most primary-vaccination clones, at 95% to 98% CD4 and 88% CD8. Abundant clonotypes from the bulk population could have been carried over as contaminants into FACS-sorted repertoires.

Germline CDR1 and CDR2: MRHNA and SNTAGT. There are 15 residues in the CDR3. Trimming shortened V by 0 bases and J by 5 bases, and 14 bases separated the two germline ends. Template switching with 5'RACE generated the TCR cDNA and added a universal primer site and UMIs. TCRdb reprocessed the 5' RACE reads with MiXCR, giving one entry per CDR3 protein. The top ten hold roughly 0.5% of the sample, which has 250,000 to 300,000 distinct CDR3 sequences, 10% to 15% seen once. Concerning this clonotype itself: Antigen specificity is unknown.

The V call is TRBV6-4, the J call TRBJ2-7; D might be TRBD2 (6 bases). This sequence was found in a man in his thirties or forties who received the YFV17D yellow fever vaccine. The source was CD4+ T cells sorted from PBMCs, collected 45 days after the yellow fever booster vaccination. This CDR3 reads CASSDSNRERNEQYF. CDR3 nucleotides: TGTGCCAGCAGTGACTCGAACCGGGAGCGCAACGAGCAGTACTTC.